A single sample gave rise to the 32 T cell receptor beta chains below, sequenced in a study of early T cells in non-severe SARS-CoV-2 infection. TCRdb fed the 5' RACE reads into MiXCR, producing one record per CDR3 protein. Seen here are 85,000 to 100,000 distinct CDR3 sequences, approximately 10% observed once, and the top ten hold approximately 4.5%. Sequencing used whole blood, obtained at baseline. The receptors stem from an adult who was a healthcare worker with PCR-confirmed SARS-CoV-2 infection or an uninfected control (not recorded which).

In its sample, this clonotype was seen many times. This chain uses TRBV24-1 with TRBJ1-5; 8 bases match TRBD1. With V trimmed by 4 bases and J by 5 bases, 3 bases remained unmatched. Germline V gene data show CDR1 as KGHDR and CDR2 as SFDVKD. The CDR3 sequence is 14 residues long. The CDR3 loop reads CATSEPTGDQPQHF. CDR3 bases: TGTGCCACCAGTGAACCGACAGGGGATCAGCCCCAGCATTTT.

This clonotype turned up a few times. This rearrangement joins TRBV28 to TRBJ2-1; 7 positions agree with TRBD1. Trimming removed 5 bases from V and 10 bases from J; junction bases left unmatched: 17. CDR1 and CDR2 (germline): MDHEN, SYDVKM. There are 16 residues in the CDR3. The CDR3 loop is CASSPPLGILGGEQFF. The CDR3 DNA is TGTGCCAGCAGTCCACCCCTCGGGATCCTAGGGGGCGAGCAGTTCTTC.

There are a few counts of this clonotype. The CDR3 DNA is TGTGCCAGCAGCTTAGGTTCCCACAATGAGCAGTTCTTC. It yields the protein CASSLGSHNEQFF. The V call is TRBV7-2, the J call TRBJ2-1; D uncertain. Germline V gene lookup returns CDR1 SGHTA and CDR2 FQGNSA. Trimming removed 1 base from V and 5 bases from J, with 6 bases in between. The CDR3 is made up of 13 amino acids.

Many counts were recorded for this clonotype. The chain links TRBV27 to TRBJ1-6; D gene ambiguous. The CDR3 spans 14 residues. V was clipped by 2 bases and J by 7 bases, with 9 bases between them. The germline V gene has CDR1 MNHEY and CDR2 SMNVEV (reference sequence). The CDR3, as DNA: TGTGCCAGCAGTTTACTCGTCAGAAATTCACCCCTCCACTTT. This encodes CASSLLVRNSPLHF.

This chain joins TRBV25-1 and TRBJ2-3; D is unresolved. V lost 2 bases to trimming and J lost 2 bases, with 5 bases between them. There are 13 residues in the CDR3. From germline, CDR1 is MGHDK and CDR2 SYGVNS. The CDR3 DNA follows: TGTGCCAGCAGTGAAATGGTCACAGATACGCAGTATTTT. This sequence encodes CASSEMVTDTQYF.

Here the CDR3 DNA reads TGTGCCAGCAGTTTGAAAAATAGCAATCAGCCCCAGCATTTT. Its translation is CASSLKNSNQPQHF. The chain joins TRBV27 to TRBJ1-5; no clear D. This CDR3 region has 14 residues. CDR1 is MNHEY and CDR2 is SMNVEV in the germline V gene (reference sequence). The germline V and J ends were trimmed by 3 bases and 0 bases, with 6 bases remaining between them.

The chain recombines TRBV20-1 with TRBJ2-3; D uncertain. This CDR3 region has 11 residues. Per germline, CDR1 DFQATT and CDR2 SNEGSKA (reference sequence). V lost 4 bases and J lost 6, with 8 bases in between. The CDR3 sequence: CSATKKDTQYF. DNA of the CDR3: TGCAGTGCTACGAAGAAGGATACGCAGTATTTT.

This clonotype was seen a single time. The chain links TRBV6-4 to TRBJ2-3; D is unresolved. The V and J ends lost 0 bases and 2 bases respectively, with 6 bases between them. The CDR3 has 14 amino acids. Per the germline V gene, CDR1 is MRHNA and CDR2 is SNTAGT. The CDR3 DNA follows: TGTGCCAGCAGTGACTCAGGGTACACAGATACGCAGTATTTT. Protein product: CASSDSGYTDTQYF.

V and J are TRBV29-1 and TRBJ2-2; D unclear. CDR1 SQVTM and CDR2 ANQGSEA come from the germline V gene. The CDR3 totals 14 residues. V gave up 2 bases and J gave up 0 bases, with 7 bases separating them. The CDR3 DNA sequence: TGCAGCGTTGAATCCAGCGCGAACACCGGGGAGCTGTTTTTT. Protein product: CSVESSANTGELFF.

This clonotype has just a few counts. The V gene is TRBV7-2, the J gene TRBJ2-1; TRBD2 agrees at 7 bases. The V gene end was trimmed by 4 bases and the J gene end by 9 bases; junction bases not matched to a gene: 6. The CDR3 totals 13 residues. Germline V gene sequence: CDR1 SGHTA, CDR2 FQGNSA. In nucleotides, the CDR3 is TGTGCCAGCAGCTGGACTAGTTCCGGTGAGCAGTTCTTC. It encodes CASSWTSSGEQFF.

The chain has TRBV10-2 and TRBJ2-3; D gene ambiguous. V dropped 6 bases and J dropped 5 bases, with 9 bases sitting between them. The CDR3 has 12 amino acids. CDR1 is WSHSY and CDR2 is SAAADI in the germline V gene. The CDR3 sequence is CASSRFGDTQYF. Written as DNA, the CDR3 is TGCGCCAGCAGCCGTTTCGGAGATACGCAGTATTTT.

The chain uses TRBV11-1 and TRBJ1-2, with D unresolved. CDR1 and CDR2 (germline): SGHAT, FQDESV (reference sequence). V lost 3 bases and J 4 bases, leaving 9 bases between the germline ends. The CDR3 extends over 13 amino acids. CDR3 sequence reads: CASSLRNGYGYTF. The CDR3 nucleotides read TGTGCCAGCAGCTTGAGAAACGGCTATGGCTACACCTTC.

Ten or more counts support this clonotype. The chain is built from TRBV7-3 and TRBJ2-4, with D hard to call. The V gene's germline CDR1 is SGHTA and CDR2 FQGTGA. The CDR3 extends over 14 amino acids. V lost 2 bases and J lost 7, with 12 bases in between. In nucleotides, the CDR3 is TGTGCCAGCAGCTTATCCCACAGCAGTAACATTCAGTACTTC. This encodes CASSLSHSSNIQYF.

This clonotype has only a few counts. This chain joins TRBV28 and TRBJ1-5; a possible D gene is TRBD1 (5 bases). Germline lookup yields CDR1 MDHEN and CDR2 SYDVKM. Trimming stripped 8 bases from V and 2 bases from J, with 19 bases between. There are 16 residues in the CDR3. For the CDR3, the DNA is TGTGCCAGCCACTTAGCGAAAGGGACGGGCAATCAGCCCCAGCATTTT. It specifies CASHLAKGTGNQPQHF.

V gene TRBV5-4 combines with J gene TRBJ2-3; D may be TRBD2 (7 bases). Germline CDR1 SGHNT, CDR2 YYREEE (reference sequence). V was shortened by 1 base and J by 4 bases, with 13 bases between the two germline ends. This CDR3 spans 15 amino acids. The CDR3 is CASSLSGGHADTQYF. DNA for the CDR3: TGTGCCAGCAGCTTGTCCGGGGGGCACGCAGATACGCAGTATTTT.

Only a few counts were recorded for this clonotype. This chain links TRBV29-1 with TRBJ1-1, with 7 positions matching TRBD1. Trimming removed 6 bases from V and 3 bases from J; junction bases left unmatched: 7. Per germline, CDR1 SQVTM and CDR2 ANQGSEA. The CDR3 is 13 amino acids. The CDR3 coding sequence is TGCAGCGTACAAGGGGGCGAGGACACTGAAGCTTTCTTT. It is translated as CSVQGGEDTEAFF.

The chain uses TRBV27 and TRBJ2-5, with 9 bases that match TRBD1. With V trimmed by 7 bases and J by 5 bases, 11 bases remained unmatched. CDR1 and CDR2 (germline): MNHEY, SMNVEV (reference sequence). CDR3 length: 15 amino acids. The CDR3 DNA reads as TGTGCCAGCACCTCTTGGGGACAGGGAGGGGAGACCCAGTACTTC. Its protein is CASTSWGQGGETQYF.

In this sample, this clonotype turned up many times. The V call is TRBV12-3 or TRBV12-4, the J call TRBJ1-2; D is possibly TRBD1 (6 bases). The V and J ends lost 2 bases and 7 bases respectively, with 14 bases between them. There are 14 residues in the CDR3. The DNA for the CDR3 is TGTGCCAGCAGTTTATCCCCGGGGGCGGGTGGCTACACCTTC. Encoded protein: CASSLSPGAGGYTF.

This chain connects TRBV29-1 to TRBJ2-3; D perhaps matches TRBD1 (5 bases). V was shortened by 8 bases and J by 4 bases, with 16 bases between the two germline ends. This CDR3 has 13 amino acids. From germline, CDR1 is SQVTM and CDR2 ANQGSEA. CDR3 amino acids: CSLDTGFSDTQYF. In nucleotides, the CDR3 is TGCAGCCTGGACACGGGTTTTTCAGATACGCAGTATTTT.

This clonotype has at least ten counts. The chain employs TRBV27 and TRBJ1-6; D unclear. The CDR3 is 14 amino acids. With 0 bases removed from V and 6 bases from J, the gap between germline ends came to 6 bases. CDR1 is MNHEY, CDR2 SMNVEV, per germline (reference sequence). The CDR3 DNA reads as TGTGCCAGCAGTTTATCGACTATTAATTCACCCCTCCACTTT. Amino acid sequence: CASSLSTINSPLHF.

This CDR3 is CASSIEGAKPNYGYTF. As DNA, the CDR3 is TGTGCCAGTAGTATAGAAGGGGCCAAGCCCAACTATGGCTACACCTTC. This sequence joins TRBV19 and TRBJ1-2; D is perhaps TRBD1 (5 bases). Germline assignment: CDR1 LNHDA and CDR2 SQIVND (reference sequence). Trimming shortened V by 0 bases and J by 2 bases, and 13 bases separated the two germline ends. The CDR3 runs to 16 residues. Together with reference TRBV19 and TRBJ1-2, the CDR3 gives the full variable domain: DGGITQSPKYLFRKEGQNVTLSCEQNLNHDAMYWYRQDPGQGLRLIYYSQIVNDFQKGDIAEGYSVSREKKESFPLTVTSAQKNPTAFYLCASSIEGAKPNYGYTFGSGTRLTVV.

The sample holds a few counts of this clonotype. This sequence joins TRBV29-1 and TRBJ2-7; tentatively, D is TRBD1 (6 bases). V was shortened by 2 bases and J by 2 bases, with 13 bases between the two germline ends. Germline V gives CDR1 SQVTM, CDR2 ANQGSEA. This CDR3 comprises 14 residues. DNA of the CDR3: TGCAGCGTTGAATTAACAGGGCGTCCCTACGAGCAGTACTTC. Encoded protein: CSVELTGRPYEQYF.

The chain has TRBV12-3 or TRBV12-4 and TRBJ2-7; D possibly uses TRBD1 or TRBD2 (5 bases each). V gave up 3 bases and J gave up 6 bases, with 12 bases separating them. This CDR3 is 13 amino acids long. In DNA, the CDR3 is TGTGCCAGCAGTTTCCGGGGCCTCGGCGAGCAGTACTTC. Translating it yields CASSFRGLGEQYF.

This clonotype was recorded a few times. CDR3 nucleotide sequence: TGTGCCAGCAGCTCGACAGTGCAAGAGACCCAGTACTTC. This gives the protein CASSSTVQETQYF. This rearrangement joins TRBV5-6 to TRBJ2-5; the D gene is possibly TRBD1 (5 bases). Per germline, CDR1 SGHDT and CDR2 YYEEEE. The CDR3 covers 13 residues. Trimming shortened V by 3 bases and J by 2 bases, and 8 bases separated the two germline ends.

This clonotype was seen repeatedly, ten times or more. The J gene is TRBJ1-1, the V gene TRBV11-2; D might be TRBD1 (6 bases). Trimming shortened V by 3 bases and J by 1 base, and 6 bases separated the two germline ends. CDR3 length equals 13 residues. Per germline, CDR1 SGHAT and CDR2 FQNNGV. This CDR3 is CASSLDRNTEAFF. The CDR3 DNA follows: TGTGCCAGCAGCTTGGACAGGAACACTGAAGCTTTCTTT. Drawing the rest from reference TRBV11-2 and TRBJ1-1, the complete variable domain is EAGVAQSPRYKIIEKRQSVAFWCNPISGHATLYWYQQILGQGPKLLIQFQNNGVVDDSQLPKDRFSAERLKGVDSTLKIQPAKLEDSAVYLCASSLDRNTEAFFGQGTRLTVV.

The gene calls are TRBV7-8 and TRBJ1-3, with 9 bases identical to TRBD1. This CDR3 region has 17 residues. Germline CDR1 is SGHVS and CDR2 is FQNEAQ. V was pared by 4 bases and J by 0 bases, with 7 bases of the junction left unmatched. CDR3 sequence: CASSSGQGPVSGNTIYF. DNA of the CDR3: TGTGCCAGCAGCTCAGGACAGGGGCCAGTCTCTGGAAACACCATATATTTT.

This clonotype was seen only a few times. The chain has TRBV29-1 and TRBJ2-5; 13 nucleotides agree with TRBD2. The CDR3 is 14 amino acids. Germline CDR1 and CDR2: SQVTM and ANQGSEA. The junction had 6 bases not matched to a gene; V was cut back by 7 bases and J by 4 bases. The CDR3 sequence: CSGRLAGGSETQYF. The CDR3 nucleotides are TGCAGCGGCCGACTAGCGGGAGGCTCAGAGACCCAGTACTTC.

The table lists this clonotype with a few counts. V gene TRBV30 combines with J gene TRBJ2-3; TRBD2 matches 7 bases. Germline CDR1 is GTSNPN and CDR2 is SVGIG (reference sequence). This CDR3 contains 15 residues. The V and J ends lost 5 bases and 2 bases, in that order; junction bases with no gene match: 10. The CDR3 is CAWLPAGVDTDTQYF. CDR3 coding DNA: TGTGCCTGGCTCCCCGCGGGGGTGGACACAGATACGCAGTATTTT.

The chain combines TRBV7-9 with TRBJ2-7; TRBD1 agrees at 8 bases. CDR3 size: 14 residues. From germline, CDR1 is SEHNR and CDR2 FQNEAQ (reference sequence). V lost 6 bases to trimming and J lost 0 bases; unmatched junction nucleotides: 4. The CDR3 reads CASSPTGASYEQYF. The CDR3 DNA sequence: TGTGCCAGCAGTCCGACAGGGGCCTCCTACGAGCAGTACTTC.

J is TRBJ1-6 and V is TRBV19, with TRBD1 as a possible D gene (6 bases). The CDR3 extends over 17 amino acids. CDR1 LNHDA and CDR2 SQIVND come from the germline V gene (reference sequence). V lost 3 bases and J 0 bases, leaving 12 bases between the germline ends. This CDR3 reads CASSIDRIRSYNSPLHF. The CDR3 coding sequence is TGTGCCAGTAGTATCGACAGGATCCGCTCCTATAATTCACCCCTCCACTTT.

This clonotype showed up just a few times. The chain is built from TRBV6-5 and TRBJ1-5; possibly TRBD1 for D (6 bases). The germline gives CDR1 MNHEY, CDR2 SVGAGI. This CDR3 has 16 residues. The V end lost 6 bases, the J end lost 2 bases, and 17 bases lay between the germline ends. The DNA of the CDR3 is TGTGCCAGCAGACCCGCCCTGGGGGGCGGCAATCAGCCCCAGCATTTT. As protein: CASRPALGGGNQPQHF.

The genes are TRBV7-2 and TRBJ2-3, with a weak D call TRBD2 (6 bases). Between the trimmed V and J ends, which lost 3 bases and 6 bases, there was a span of 16 bases. CDR1 SGHTA and CDR2 FQGNSA come from the germline V gene. This CDR3 is built from 15 residues. CDR3 amino acids: CASSFGTRRADTQYF. For the CDR3, the DNA is TGTGCCAGCAGCTTTGGGACTCGGAGGGCGGATACGCAGTATTTT.